The 24 T cell receptor beta chains listed next were all sequenced from one sample in a study of blood T cell repertoires in COVID-19. This table comes from immunoSEQ multiplex PCR, and its TCRdb copy is limited to in-frame clones, with some not included. Of about 70,000 clones listed, around 76% are singletons. Input material: peripheral blood. The receptors were sampled from a woman of 80 years or more with active or convalescent COVID-19.

This chain uses TRBV9 with TRBJ1-3; 7 bases fit TRBD1. V gave up 1 base and J gave up 0 bases; unmatched junction bases: 4. Per the germline V gene, CDR1 is SGDLS and CDR2 is YYNGEE. CDR3 size: 16 residues. The CDR3 region has the DNA TGTGCCAGCAGCGTACAGGGGGGATACTCTGGAAACACCATATATTTT. It codes for CASSVQGGYSGNTIYF.

Worth noting for this clone: One junction end does not reproduce the germline sequence, and a read error may be involved. V usage is TRBV5-1 and J usage is TRBJ2-7; TRBD2 agrees at 7 bases. Germline lookup yields CDR1 SGHRS and CDR2 YFSETQ. CDR3 length: 15 amino acids. In DNA, the CDR3 is TGCGCCAGCAGCGAGCACACCGGGACTAATGCTAATCAGCACTTC. Its translation is CASSEHTGTNANQHF.

This clone is termed medium-sized (0.01 to 0.1%). The rearrangement uses TRBV27 and TRBJ2-7; tentatively, D is TRBD1 (5 bases). The CDR3 sequence is 13 residues long. The V end lost 4 bases, the J end lost 7 bases, and 14 bases lay between the germline ends. The germline CDR1 and CDR2 sequences are MNHEY and SMNVEV (reference sequence). The CDR3 DNA is TGTGCCAGCAGTTCGACAGTTGCCGGGGAGCAGTACTTC. It codes for CASSSTVAGEQYF.

The rearrangement links TRBV30 to TRBJ2-7; 8 bases fit TRBD1. The CDR3 has 12 residues. Germline V gene data show CDR1 as GTSNPN and CDR2 as SVGIG (reference sequence). Germline trimming cut 2 bases from V and 6 bases from J; bases unmatched to any gene: 3. CDR3 sequence: CAWSFRGPEQYF. In nucleotides, the CDR3 is TGTGCCTGGAGTTTCAGGGGGCCCGAGCAGTACTTC.

The chain recombines TRBV10-3 with TRBJ1-1; 10 bases are a match to TRBD1. Per germline, CDR1 ENHRY and CDR2 SYGVKD. The CDR3 loop spans 15 amino acids. V lost 3 bases, J lost 5 bases, and 6 bases stayed unmatched. This chain's CDR3 is CAISEGQGGWTEAFF. In DNA, the CDR3 is TGTGCCATCAGTGAAGGACAGGGGGGTTGGACTGAAGCTTTCTTT.

V is TRBV30 and J is TRBJ1-5, with D perhaps TRBD1 (5 bases). CDR3 length: 13 amino acids. Germline CDR1 GTSNPN, CDR2 SVGIG (reference sequence). Trimming took off 3 bases at V and 4 bases at J, with 10 bases between the two ends. The CDR3 loop is CAWRSGTNQPQHF. DNA for the CDR3: TGTGCCTGGAGAAGCGGGACTAATCAGCCCCAGCATTTT. Using reference TRBV30 and TRBJ1-5 for the parts outside the CDR3, the full variable domain is SQTIHQWPATLVQPVGSPLSLECTVEGTSNPNLYWYRQAAGRGLQLLFYSVGIGQISSEVPQNLSASRPQDRQFILSSKKLLLSDSGFYLCAWRSGTNQPQHFGDGTRLSIL.

This chain joins TRBV7-9 and TRBJ1-2; D possibly corresponds to TRBD1 (5 bases). This CDR3 has 13 residues. V was trimmed by 3 bases and J by 6 bases, leaving 11 bases between them. Looked up from germline, CDR1 is SEHNR and CDR2 is FQNEAQ (reference sequence). The CDR3, as DNA: TGTGCCAGCAGCTTGGGGGGACGCGATGGCTACACCTTC. Protein product: CASSLGGRDGYTF. The full variable domain, rest sourced from reference TRBV7-9 and TRBJ1-2, is DTGVSQNPRHKITKRGQNVTFRCDPISEHNRLYWYRQTLGQGPEFLTYFQNEAQLEKSRLLSDRFSAERPKGSFSTLEIQRTEQGDSAMYLCASSLGGRDGYTFGSGTRLTVV.

CDR3 region: CSASTVSLSEQYF. The CDR3 region has the DNA TGCAGTGCTAGTACGGTTAGTTTGAGCGAGCAGTACTTC. The V gene is TRBV20-1, the J gene TRBJ2-7; D remains unclear. Trimming shortened V by 3 bases and J by 6 bases, and 15 bases separated the two germline ends. In germline, CDR1 is DFQATT, CDR2 SNEGSKA (reference sequence). CDR3 size: 13 residues.

The CDR3 DNA follows: TGTGCCAGCAGGCCGCTCCCGGGACAGGGGGCCGGCCGTCCTAACTATGGCTACACCTTC. As protein: CASRPLPGQGAGRPNYGYTF. The rearrangement uses TRBV3-1 (or the pseudogene TRBV3-2) and TRBJ1-2, with 12 bases aligning to TRBD1. The J segment lost 0 bases and the V segment lost 6 bases, leaving 17 bases of the junction unmatched. This CDR3 has 20 amino acids. Germline lookup yields CDR1 LGHDT and CDR2 YNNKEL (reference sequence).

The chain combines TRBV7-9 with TRBJ1-2, with 12 bases that match TRBD1. J lost 8 bases, V lost 5 bases, and 6 bases had no gene match. The CDR3 loop spans 14 amino acids. The germline CDR1 and CDR2 sequences are SEHNR and FQNEAQ (reference sequence). The CDR3 protein is CASSLGQGARGYTF. CDR3 DNA: TGTGCCAGCAGCCTGGGACAGGGGGCGCGAGGCTACACCTTC.

The V gene is TRBV5-4, the J gene TRBJ1-2; D not certain. The CDR3 loop spans 14 amino acids. CDR1 is SGHNT, CDR2 YYREEE, per germline (reference sequence). Trimming shortened V by 5 bases and J by 2 bases, and 13 bases separated the two germline ends. The DNA of the CDR3 is TGTGCCAGCAGTACCCAAGAGGGCAACTATGGCTACACCTTC. Protein product: CASSTQEGNYGYTF.

This chain uses TRBV6-2 or TRBV6-3 with TRBJ1-5, with 9 bases aligning to TRBD1. Looked up from germline, CDR1 is MNHEY and CDR2 is SVGEGT. Trimming cost V 6 bases and J 4 bases; bases outside gene matches: 16. This CDR3 spans 18 amino acids. The CDR3: CASSLGQGLRIANQPQHF. In DNA form, the CDR3 reads TGTGCCAGCAGCCTCGGACAGGGGCTCCGTATAGCTAATCAGCCCCAGCATTTT.

The V call is TRBV6-6, the J call TRBJ1-2; 8 nucleotides match TRBD1. This CDR3 is 13 amino acids long. V shed 5 bases and J 4 bases; nucleotides not matched to a gene: 3. CDR1 and CDR2 from the germline V gene are MNHNY and SVGAGI (reference sequence). CDR3: CASSDRGGYGYTF. The CDR3 bases are TGTGCCAGCAGTGACAGGGGAGGCTATGGCTACACCTTC.

V usage is TRBV3-1 (or the pseudogene TRBV3-2) and J usage is TRBJ1-5, with D perhaps TRBD1 (5 bases). V was shortened by 4 bases and J by 2 bases, with 15 bases between the two germline ends. The CDR3 consists of 16 residues. Germline CDR1 LGHDT, CDR2 YNNKEL (reference sequence). The CDR3 region is CASSPRWGAGNQPQHF. The DNA for the CDR3 is TGTGCCAGCAGCCCCCGTTGGGGCGCGGGCAATCAGCCCCAGCATTTT.

The genes are TRBV30 and TRBJ1-5, with D uncertain. This CDR3 has 13 residues. Trimming took off 5 bases at V and 3 bases at J, with 11 bases between the two ends. Germline V gene sequence: CDR1 GTSNPN, CDR2 SVGIG (reference sequence). In DNA, the CDR3 is TGTGCCTGGTCGGAGAATGACAATCAGCCCCAGCATTTT. It codes for CAWSENDNQPQHF.

This clone was observed a single time. V and J are TRBV12-3 or TRBV12-4 and TRBJ2-5; D unresolved. Trimming cost V 3 bases and J 5 bases, with 10 bases left between them. The CDR3 sequence is 13 residues long. In DNA form, the CDR3 reads TGTGCCAGCAGTTTCGGCCAGGCGGAGACCCAGTACTTC. Translated: CASSFGQAETQYF.

This clone has a handful of counts. The chain is built from TRBV19 and TRBJ1-6, with 8 bases identical to TRBD1. The ends lost 1 base at V and 12 bases at J; junction bases unmatched: 11. The CDR3 is made up of 16 amino acids. Germline loops: CDR1 LNHDA, CDR2 SQIVND (reference sequence). CDR3 amino acids: CASSIAETGEDLPLHF. The CDR3 bases are TGTGCCAGTAGTATAGCTGAGACAGGGGAGGATTTACCCCTCCACTTT. The full variable domain, completed using reference TRBV19 and TRBJ1-6, is DGGITQSPKYLFRKEGQNVTLSCEQNLNHDAMYWYRQDPGQGLRLIYYSQIVNDFQKGDIAEGYSVSREKKESFPLTVTSAQKNPTAFYLCASSIAETGEDLPLHFGNGTRLTVT.

This chain links TRBV28 with TRBJ2-7, with 9 positions matching TRBD2. Trimming took 3 bases from V and 4 from J; bases not matched to a gene: 7. Germline V gives CDR1 MDHEN, CDR2 SYDVKM. The CDR3 sequence is 15 residues long. In nucleotides, the CDR3 is TGTGCCAGCAGTTTCCCTAGCGGGAACAAATACGAGCAGTACTTC. Translation gives CASSFPSGNKYEQYF.

The chain joins TRBV5-4 to TRBJ1-1; D gene uncertain. V was trimmed by 2 bases and J by 5 bases, leaving 7 bases between them. Germline CDR1 and CDR2: SGHNT and YYREEE (reference sequence). The CDR3 has 12 amino acids. The CDR3 here is CASSFMSTEAFF. The CDR3 coding sequence is TGTGCCAGCAGCTTTATGAGTACTGAAGCTTTCTTT.

The chain employs TRBV7-9 and TRBJ2-7, with 10 bases identical to TRBD1. J was trimmed by 0 bases and V by 5 bases; bases with no gene match: 13. Germline CDR1 SEHNR, CDR2 FQNEAQ (reference sequence). This CDR3 contains 18 residues. The CDR3 DNA reads TGTGCCAGCAGCCCTCGTAAACTAGGACAGGGGGTCTCCTACGAGCAGTACTTC. It encodes CASSPRKLGQGVSYEQYF. Combining the CDR3 with reference TRBV7-9 and TRBJ2-7 gives the whole variable domain DTGVSQNPRHKITKRGQNVTFRCDPISEHNRLYWYRQTLGQGPEFLTYFQNEAQLEKSRLLSDRFSAERPKGSFSTLEIQRTEQGDSAMYLCASSPRKLGQGVSYEQYFGPGTRLTVT.

This rearrangement joins TRBV15 to TRBJ2-7, with D perhaps matching TRBD2 (6 bases). The CDR3 contains 14 residues. CDR1 and CDR2 from the germline V gene are LNHNV and YYDKDF (reference sequence). Trimming pared 1 base from V and 2 bases from J, leaving 9 bases between. CDR3 in DNA: TGTGCCACCAGCAGAGCGGGCGGGACCTACGAGCAGTACTTC. This sequence encodes CATSRAGGTYEQYF. Together with reference TRBV15 and TRBJ2-7, the CDR3 gives the full variable domain: DAMVIQNPRYQVTQFGKPVTLSCSQTLNHNVMYWYQQKSSQAPKLLFHYYDKDFNNEADTPDNFQSRRPNTSFCFLDIRSPGLGDTAMYLCATSRAGGTYEQYFGPGTRLTVT.

The J gene is TRBJ2-7, the V gene TRBV5-4; D is ambiguous. In germline, CDR1 is SGHNT, CDR2 YYREEE (reference sequence). V lost 0 bases, J lost 3 bases, and 7 bases lay in between. This CDR3 contains 13 residues. The CDR3 DNA reads as TGTGCCAGCAGCTTGGGTCCTCGCTACGAGCAGTACTTC. It specifies CASSLGPRYEQYF.

The genes are TRBV6-5 and TRBJ2-3, with D possibly being TRBD2 (5 bases). The CDR3 length is 15 residues. V was trimmed by 0 bases and J by 2 bases, leaving 9 bases between them. CDR1 MNHEY and CDR2 SVGAGI come from the germline V gene. The CDR3 loop is CASSYSGETTDTQYF. In DNA form, the CDR3 reads TGTGCCAGCAGTTACTCGGGAGAGACCACAGATACGCAGTATTTT.

The V gene is TRBV5-6, the J gene TRBJ1-6, with 8 bases fitting TRBD1. Trimming removed 5 bases from V and 7 bases from J; junction bases left unmatched: 5. The CDR3 contains 14 residues. Germline V lookup: CDR1 SGHDT, CDR2 YYEEEE. The chain's CDR3 is CASSLTGANSPLHF. The CDR3 DNA reads TGTGCCAGCAGTTTGACAGGGGCCAATTCACCCCTCCACTTT.